Sequencing of this TCR beta chain was carried out in a study of T cell changes during pregnancy in multiple sclerosis. The length of the CDR3 is 13 residues. The V segment lost 5 bases and the J segment 15 bases; nucleotides outside the gene matches: 15. CDR1 and CDR2 from the germline V gene are GTSNPN and SVGIG (reference sequence). Using immunoSEQ multiplex PCR, the repertoire was profiled, and TCRdb retains in-frame clones only, with some absent. The repertoire includes 45,000 to 60,000 clones, over 75% of them detected once, and just over 8% sits in the top ten. This clone was seen a single time.

The receptor was derived from a female donor with multiple sclerosis, enrolled in a pregnancy study. Specimen: CD8+ T cells from peripheral blood mononuclear cells, collected in the second trimester of pregnancy. The chain carries TRBV30 and TRBJ2-1; TRBD2 aligns across 8 bases. The CDR3 sequence is CAWVLAEGVVPFF. The DNA for the CDR3 is TGTGCCTGGGTACTAGCGGAAGGGGTGGTACCGTTCTTC.